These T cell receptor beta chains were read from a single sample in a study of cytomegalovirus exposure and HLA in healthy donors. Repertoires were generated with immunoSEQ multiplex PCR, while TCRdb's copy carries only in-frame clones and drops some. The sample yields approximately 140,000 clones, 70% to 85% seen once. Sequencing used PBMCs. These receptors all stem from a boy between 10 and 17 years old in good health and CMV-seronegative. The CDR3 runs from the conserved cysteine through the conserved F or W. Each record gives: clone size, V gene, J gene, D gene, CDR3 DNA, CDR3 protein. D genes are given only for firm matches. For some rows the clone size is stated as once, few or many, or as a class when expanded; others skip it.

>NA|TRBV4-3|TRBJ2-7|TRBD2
TGCGCCAGCAGCCAGACTAGCGGGAGGGCCTACGAGCAGTACTTC
CASSQTSGRAYEQYF
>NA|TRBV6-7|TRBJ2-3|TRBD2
TGTGCCACTCGGGAGGGGGGGAGTGATACGCAGTATTTT
CATREGGSDTQYF
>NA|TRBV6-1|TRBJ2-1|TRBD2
TGTGCCAGCAGTTCGGGACTAGCGCACTACAATGAGCAGTTCTTC
CASSSGLAHYNEQFF
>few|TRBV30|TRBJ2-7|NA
NA
CAWSVGDGAGRVF
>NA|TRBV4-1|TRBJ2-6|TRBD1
TGCGCCAGCAGCCAAGTAGGGCAGGGGGAGTTCTCTGGGGCCAACGTCCTGACTTTC
CASSQVGQGEFSGANVLTF
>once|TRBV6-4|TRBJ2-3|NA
TGTGCCAGCAGCTCCACAGGGCTCACAGATACGCAGTATTTT
CASSSTGLTDTQYF
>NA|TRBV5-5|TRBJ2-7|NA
TGTGCCAGCAGCTCCCGGAGGGTCGAGGTCGACGAGCAGTACTTC
CASSSRRVEVDEQYF
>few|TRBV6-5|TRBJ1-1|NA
TGTGCCAGCAGTTACTCTTTGGCAGGGGACACTGAAGCTTTCTTT
CASSYSLAGDTEAFF
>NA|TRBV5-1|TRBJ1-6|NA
TGCGCCAGCAGCTTGGCTGGAGGATTGAGCTCACCCCTCCACTTT
CASSLAGGLSSPLHF
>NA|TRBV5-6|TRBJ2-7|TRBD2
TGTGCCAGCAGTTTGACTAGCGGGAGTCCATACGAGCAGTACTTC
CASSLTSGSPYEQYF
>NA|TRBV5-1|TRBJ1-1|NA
TGCGCCAGCAGCCGGGGGTGGGAATCAGGGTTGAACACTGAAGCTTTCTTT
CASSRGWESGLNTEAFF
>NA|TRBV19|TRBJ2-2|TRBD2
TGTGCCACTAGCGGGAGGGCGGGCACCGGGGAGCTGTTTTTT
CATSGRAGTGELFF
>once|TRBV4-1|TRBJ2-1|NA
TGCGCCAGCAGCCAGTCGGGAGAGCAGTTCTTC
CASSQSGEQFF
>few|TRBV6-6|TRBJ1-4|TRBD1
TGTGCCAGCAGTTACCAGGACAGGGGGGATGAAAAACTGTTTTTT
CASSYQDRGDEKLFF
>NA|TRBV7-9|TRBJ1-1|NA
TGTGCCAGCAGCTCTCGCGGGGGCGTGAACACTGAAGCTTTCTTT
CASSSRGGVNTEAFF
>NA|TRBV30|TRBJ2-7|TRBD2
TGTGCCTGGAGTGAAGCTAGCGGGAGGGCCTTTTACGAGCAGTACTTC
CAWSEASGRAFYEQYF
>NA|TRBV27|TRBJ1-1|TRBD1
TGTGCCAGCAGGACAGGGTCGAACACTGAAGCTTTCTTT
CASRTGSNTEAFF
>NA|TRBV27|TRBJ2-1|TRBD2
TGTGCCAGCAGTTTACTAGCGGGAGGCAATGAGCAGTTCTTC
CASSLLAGGNEQFF
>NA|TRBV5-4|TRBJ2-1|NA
TGTGCCAGCAGATCAGGGGCTGGAAATGAGCAGTTCTTC
CASRSGAGNEQFF
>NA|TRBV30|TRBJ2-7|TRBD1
TGTGCCTACGGGACAGGGTATGTCGAGCAGTACTTC
CAYGTGYVEQYF
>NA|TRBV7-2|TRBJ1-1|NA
TGTGCCAGCAGCTTCCCCCCCCGCAGGCTGAACACTGAAGCTTTCTTT
CASSFPPRRLNTEAFF
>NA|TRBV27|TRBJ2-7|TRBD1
TGTGCCAGCAAGAGGGTGACAGGGTCCTACGAGCAGTACTTC
CASKRVTGSYEQYF
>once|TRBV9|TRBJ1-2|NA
TGTGCCAGCAGCGCAGGAGGCATCCATGGCTACACCTTC
CASSAGGIHGYTF
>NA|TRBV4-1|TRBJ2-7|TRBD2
TGCGCCAGCAGCCAAGCAATAGCGGGAGTGGTTGGGCTCGAGCAGTACTTC
CASSQAIAGVVGLEQYF
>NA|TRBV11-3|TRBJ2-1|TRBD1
TGTGCCAGCAGCGCGGGACAGGCGAACGATGAGCAGTTCTTC
CASSAGQANDEQFF
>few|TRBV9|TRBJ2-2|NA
TGTGCCAGCAGTGACCCCCGGCGGGCGAACACCGGGGAGCTGTTTTTT
CASSDPRRANTGELFF
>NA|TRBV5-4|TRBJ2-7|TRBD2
TGTGCCAGCAGCTTAGGGGGAAGCGGGAGTAGGGCGTCGGGGCAGTACTTC
CASSLGGSGSRASGQYF
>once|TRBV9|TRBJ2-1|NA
TGTGCCAGCAGCGTCCTACTAGACAATGAGCAGTTCTTC
CASSVLLDNEQFF
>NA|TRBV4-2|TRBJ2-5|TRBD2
TGTGCCAGCAGCCAAGAGGTAGCGGGAGGGGAGTTCCAAGAGACCCAGTACTTC
CASSQEVAGGEFQETQYF
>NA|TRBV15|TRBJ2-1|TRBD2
TGTGCCACCAGCAGAGATCTGGTACTAGCGGGCTACAATGAGCAGTTCTTC
CATSRDLVLAGYNEQFF
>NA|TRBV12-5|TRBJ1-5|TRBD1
TGTGCTAGTGGTTTGACCAGATCCGGGACAGGCGGCAATCAGCCCCAGCATTTT
CASGLTRSGTGGNQPQHF
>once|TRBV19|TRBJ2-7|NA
TGTGCCAGTAGTGGCCGGGGGACGTCGTCCGAGCAGTACTTC
CASSGRGTSSEQYF
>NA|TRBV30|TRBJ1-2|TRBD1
TGTGCCTGGACAGGGGGCTCTGGCTACACCTTC
CAWTGGSGYTF
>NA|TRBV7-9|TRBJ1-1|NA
TGTGCCAGCAGCCCGCCGGGAGGCACTGAAGCTTTCTTT
CASSPPGGTEAFF
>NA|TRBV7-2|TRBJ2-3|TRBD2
TGTGCCAGCAACCTAGCGGGAGGAGCAGATACGCAGTATTTT
CASNLAGGADTQYF
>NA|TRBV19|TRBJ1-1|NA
TGTGCCAGTAGTATTGGGTTCCAGGCCACTGAAGCTTTCTTC
CASSIGFQATEAFF
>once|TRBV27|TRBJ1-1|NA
TGTGCCAGCAGTTCCTTCCCAGGGCCTGAAGCTTTCTTT
CASSSFPGPEAFF
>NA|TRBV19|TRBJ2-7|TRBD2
TGTGCCAGTAGTATGAGTAGCGGGAGTATATACGAGCAGTACTTC
CASSMSSGSIYEQYF
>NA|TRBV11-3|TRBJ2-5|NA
TGTGCCAGCAGCCCCGGGACAAATCAAGAGACCCAGTACTTC
CASSPGTNQETQYF
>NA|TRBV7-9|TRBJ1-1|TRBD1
TGTGCCAGCAGCTCGGGACAGGTGAACACTGAAGCTTTCTTT
CASSSGQVNTEAFF
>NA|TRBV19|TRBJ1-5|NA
TGTGCCAGTAGTATACGAGAGACGGGAGGTCAGCCCCAGCATTTT
CASSIRETGGQPQHF
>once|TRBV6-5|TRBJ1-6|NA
TGTGCCAGCAGTTCCCCGGTTGGTTCACCCCTCCACTTT
CASSSPVGSPLHF
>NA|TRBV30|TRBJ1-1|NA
TGTGCCTGGAGTGTAACATTACCTGAAGCTTTCTTT
CAWSVTLPEAFF
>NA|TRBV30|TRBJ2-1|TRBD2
TGTGCCTCCGGCGAGCGGGGAGAGCAGTTCTTC
CASGERGEQFF
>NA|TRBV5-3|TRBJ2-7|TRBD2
TGTGCCAGAAGCCTAGCGGGAGAGTCCTACGAGCAGTACTTC
CARSLAGESYEQYF
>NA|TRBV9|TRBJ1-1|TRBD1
TGTGCCAGCAGCGCAACCACGAGCTTGGACAGGGCTACTGAAGCTTTCTTT
CASSATTSLDRATEAFF
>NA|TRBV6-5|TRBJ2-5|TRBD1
TGTGCCAGCAGTTACCTCAAGGGGGCACCCCAGTACTTC
CASSYLKGAPQYF
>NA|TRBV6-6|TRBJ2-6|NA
TGTGCCAGCAGTTACGGGGAGTCTGGGGCCAACGTCCTGACTTTC
CASSYGESGANVLTF